Below are 13 T cell receptor beta chains sequenced from a single sample in a study of T cells after yellow fever vaccination. TCRdb passed the 5' RACE reads through MiXCR, listing each CDR3 protein once. The sample contains roughly 350,000 distinct CDR3 sequences, about 4% of which appear only once. Sample: PBMCs, taken 5 days after the yellow fever booster vaccination. The receptor source for this set is a man younger than 35 who received the YFV17D yellow fever vaccine.

This sequence joins TRBV4-3 and TRBJ2-3; D perhaps matches TRBD1 (5 bases). The germline V gene encodes CDR1 LGHNA and CDR2 YSLEER. Trimming shortened V by 4 bases and J by 5 bases, and 22 bases separated the two germline ends. The CDR3 runs to 17 residues. As DNA, the CDR3 is TGCGCCAGCAGCCGCCTCGGTGGGGCGGCCCTGGGAGATACGCAGTATTTT. It encodes CASSRLGGAALGDTQYF.

V and J are TRBV3-2 and TRBJ2-7; TRBD1 was called by the table and not checked on the DNA. TRBV3-2 is noted as a pseudogene. CDR3 length: 15 amino acids. CDR3 residues: CASSWTGLFSYEQYV. In nucleotides, the CDR3 is TGTGCCAGCAGCTGGACAGGGCTTTTTTCCTACGAGCAGTACGTC.

V gene TRBV5-4 combines with J gene TRBJ1-2; D may be TRBD1 (5 bases). From germline, CDR1 is SGHNT and CDR2 YYREEE (reference sequence). The CDR3 is 16 residues long. The V end was cut by 6 bases, the J end by 7 bases, with 25 bases between. Written as DNA, the CDR3 is TGTGCCAGCACCCCAGAGGTGGGGGGACCTCTCCTTGGCTACACCTTC. Its protein product is CASTPEVGGPLLGYTF.

There are many counts of this clonotype. V usage is TRBV5-5 and J usage is TRBJ2-3; D may be TRBD1 or TRBD2 (5 bases each). Per germline, CDR1 SGHKS and CDR2 YYEKEE (reference sequence). This CDR3 has 15 residues. Trimming cost V 4 bases and J 3 bases, with 15 bases left between them. In nucleotides, the CDR3 is TGTGCCAGCAGCCTGACGGGACCGCATACAGATACGCAGTATTTT. Its translation is CASSLTGPHTDTQYF.

This clonotype showed up just a few times. The rearrangement links TRBV2 to TRBJ2-5; 10 bases line up with TRBD2. Germline CDR1 SNHLY, CDR2 FYNNEI. CDR3 length: 14 amino acids. The V segment lost 11 bases and the J segment 0 bases; nucleotides outside the gene matches: 6. The CDR3 region has the DNA TGTGCCTGGACTAGCGGTGGCTACCAAGAGACCCAGTACTTC. It encodes CAWTSGGYQETQYF.

In this sample, this clonotype turned up a few times. This chain connects TRBV14 to TRBJ2-5; perhaps TRBD1 as D (6 bases). Germline CDR1 SGHDN, CDR2 FVKESK. V lost 4 bases, J lost 4 bases, and 19 bases lay in between. CDR3 length: 16 amino acids. CDR3 protein: CASSPIHTGWGETQYF. As DNA, the CDR3 is TGTGCCAGCAGCCCGATACATACAGGGTGGGGAGAGACCCAGTACTTC.

The gene calls are TRBV4-1 and TRBJ2-3; the D gene is possibly TRBD1 (6 bases). CDR1 and CDR2 from the germline V gene are MGHRA and YSYEKL. V was cut by 4 bases and J by 0 bases, with 11 bases left in between. The CDR3 consists of 15 residues. In DNA form, the CDR3 reads TGCGCCAGCAGCCCCGATGGACAGAGCACAGATACGCAGTATTTT. It codes for CASSPDGQSTDTQYF.

CDR3: CASSFAGSYNSPLHF. The CDR3 DNA follows: TGTGCCAGCAGCTTCGCAGGCTCCTATAATTCACCCCTCCACTTT. V is TRBV7-9 and J is TRBJ1-6, with D unclear. Germline assignment: CDR1 SEHNR and CDR2 FQNEAQ (reference sequence). There are 15 residues in the CDR3. Between the trimmed V and J ends, which lost 3 bases and 0 bases, there was a span of 6 bases.

This clonotype was detected many times. This chain connects TRBV9 to TRBJ2-7; 9 positions match TRBD1. The CDR3 is made up of 14 amino acids. Germline CDR1 SGDLS, CDR2 YYNGEE. V shed 2 bases, J shed 3 bases, and the junction held 3 bases outside the gene matches. Written as DNA, the CDR3 is TGTGCCAGCAGCGTGACAGGGGGGAACTACGAGCAGTACTTC. It specifies CASSVTGGNYEQYF.

This clonotype came up many times. This chain links TRBV7-2 with TRBJ2-3, with 10 bases lining up with TRBD1. J was trimmed by 6 bases and V by 4 bases; bases with no gene match: 4. This CDR3 is 14 amino acids long. Germline V CDR1 and CDR2: SGHTA, FQGNSA. CDR3 in DNA: TGTGCCAGCAGCTCAGGACAGGGGGACGATACGCAGTATTTT. Translated: CASSSGQGDDTQYF.

This clonotype has a count of ten or more. This chain uses TRBV4-3 with TRBJ1-5; D is unclear. This CDR3 is built from 14 residues. Germline assignment: CDR1 LGHNA and CDR2 YSLEER. The V end was cut by 0 bases, the J end by 5 bases, with 8 bases between. DNA of the CDR3: TGCGCCAGCAGCCAAGAGCTAACCGATCAGCCCCAGCATTTT. It specifies CASSQELTDQPQHF.

CDR3 loop: CASSLLGGRDEQFF. CDR3 DNA sequence: TGCGCCAGCAGCCTCTTGGGGGGGCGCGATGAGCAGTTCTTC. The J gene is TRBJ2-1, the V gene TRBV4-1; tentatively, D is TRBD2 (7 bases). The CDR3 has 14 residues. CDR1 is MGHRA and CDR2 is YSYEKL in the germline V gene. V was shortened by 4 bases and J by 8 bases, with 15 bases between the two germline ends.

This clonotype was seen more than once but under ten times. CDR3 nucleotide sequence: TGTGCCAGTACCCCAGAGGACTGGATCACAGATACGCAGTATTTT. Translated, it gives CASTPEDWITDTQYF. The V call is TRBV19, the J call TRBJ2-3, with D perhaps TRBD2 (5 bases). The CDR3 totals 15 residues. Germline CDR1 and CDR2: LNHDA and SQIVND (reference sequence). Deletions cut 7 bases from V and 2 bases from J, with 16 bases between.